Listed below are T cell receptor beta chains from one sample, sequenced in a study of blood T cell repertoires in COVID-19. Assay used: immunoSEQ multiplex PCR; TCRdb lists only in-frame clones, some missing. The sample holds 210,000 or so clones, roughly 80% seen once. The source material was peripheral blood. These receptors were collected from a man aged 50 to 59 who had recovered from COVID-19. CDR3s include the opening cysteine and the closing phenylalanine or tryptophan. A D gene is named only where the DNA matches it firmly. Only some rows state a clone size, as once, few, many or a class for expanded clones.

size: .; D: .; J: TRBJ2-7; length: 14; V: TRBV6-1; DNA: TGTGCCAGCAGTGAAGAGGGGTCTGCCTACGAGCAGTACTTC; CDR3: CASSEEGSAYEQYF
size: .; D: TRBD2; J: TRBJ2-1; length: 15; V: TRBV11-3; DNA: TGTGCCAGCAGCACAAGCGGGAGAGCGTACAATGAGCAGTTCTTC; CDR3: CASSTSGRAYNEQFF
size: .; D: TRBD1; J: TRBJ2-7; length: 12; V: TRBV29-1; DNA: TGCAGCGTGGACAGGGGGCTGGACGAGCAGTACTTC; CDR3: CSVDRGLDEQYF
size: .; D: .; J: TRBJ2-3; length: 13; V: TRBV10-2; DNA: TGCGCCAGCAGCGCCGGGCGGGCAGATACGCAGTATTTT; CDR3: CASSAGRADTQYF
size: .; D: TRBD2; J: TRBJ2-1; length: 15; V: TRBV5-1; DNA: TGCGCCAGCAGCTTGTTTCTAGCGGCCTACAATGAACAGTTCTTC; CDR3: CASSLFLAAYNEQFF
size: few; D: TRBD2; J: TRBJ2-1; length: 15; V: TRBV3-1/TRBV3-2; DNA: TGTGCCAGCAGCCAAGAGCCGGGACTAGCAAATGAGCAGTTCTTC; CDR3: CASSQEPGLANEQFF
size: .; D: .; J: TRBJ1-2; length: 16; V: TRBV27; DNA: TGTGCCAGCAGTCCCGACTCGGGGTCTTTTGACTATGGCTACACCTTC; CDR3: CASSPDSGSFDYGYTF
size: .; D: .; J: TRBJ2-1; length: 13; V: TRBV19; DNA: TGTGCCAGTAGTATTGGGACAAACAATGAGCAGTTCTTC; CDR3: CASSIGTNNEQFF
size: .; D: TRBD1; J: TRBJ1-2; length: 14; V: TRBV5-4; DNA: TGTGCCAGCAGCTTGGACAGGGGGCTTAGAGGCTACACCTTC; CDR3: CASSLDRGLRGYTF
size: .; D: .; J: TRBJ2-3; length: 15; V: TRBV5-1; DNA: TGCGCCAGCAGCGACACGGGAGTCGGCACAGATACGCAGTATTTT; CDR3: CASSDTGVGTDTQYF
size: .; D: TRBD1; J: TRBJ2-7; length: 13; V: TRBV2; DNA: TGTGCCAGCAGGGGGGACAGTACATACGAGCAGTACTTC; CDR3: CASRGDSTYEQYF
size: .; D: TRBD1; J: TRBJ2-3; length: 16; V: TRBV10-3; DNA: TGTGCCATCAGTGGGCAAGGACAGGATAGTACAGATACGCAGTATTTT; CDR3: CAISGQGQDSTDTQYF
size: .; D: .; J: TRBJ2-3; length: 13; V: TRBV27; DNA: TGTGCCACAGGGCAGCGGGCCACGGATACGCAGTATTTT; CDR3: CATGQRATDTQYF
size: .; D: .; J: TRBJ2-6; length: 14; V: TRBV19; DNA: TGTGCCAGTAGGGACTCCTCTGGGGCCAACGTCCTGACTTTC; CDR3: CASRDSSGANVLTF
size: .; D: .; J: TRBJ2-1; length: 16; V: TRBV11-3; DNA: TGTGCCAGCAGCCGCCGGCAGGGACTGTTAGACAGCGAGCAGTTCTTC; CDR3: CASSRRQGLLDSEQFF
size: once; D: TRBD2; J: TRBJ2-3; length: 16; V: TRBV7-2; DNA: TGTGCCAGCAGCTACCCCGCCGGGACTAGCGGGGATACGCAGTATTTT; CDR3: CASSYPAGTSGDTQYF
size: .; D: .; J: TRBJ1-5; length: 13; V: TRBV3-1/TRBV3-2; DNA: TGTGCCAGCAGCCATGGGGGGAATCAGCCCCAGCATTTT; CDR3: CASSHGGNQPQHF
size: .; D: TRBD2; J: TRBJ2-1; length: 12; V: TRBV29-1; DNA: TGCAGCGTTTTAGCGGGAGGAAATGAGCAGTTCTTC; CDR3: CSVLAGGNEQFF
size: .; D: .; J: TRBJ1-6; length: 16; V: TRBV5-8; DNA: TGTGCCAGCAGCTTAGGGGGACGAAGATTTGTGACACCCCTCCACTTT; CDR3: CASSLGGRRFVTPLHF
size: once; D: .; J: TRBJ2-2; length: 15; V: TRBV7-6; DNA: TGTGCCAGCAGCTTAGTGGGAGCTGGCACCGGGGAGCTGTTTTTT; CDR3: CASSLVGAGTGELFF
size: .; D: .; J: TRBJ1-1; length: 12; V: TRBV19; DNA: TGTGCCAGTAGTACCGGGACTCCCGAAGCTTTCTTT; CDR3: CASSTGTPEAFF
size: .; D: .; J: TRBJ2-1; length: 10; V: TRBV28; DNA: TGTGCCACTAGCTCGACTGAGCAGTTCTTC; CDR3: CATSSTEQFF
size: .; D: TRBD1; J: TRBJ1-1; length: 15; V: TRBV20-1; DNA: TGCAGTGCTAGTGGGACAGCGACGTTTGGGCCTGAAGCTTTCTTT; CDR3: CSASGTATFGPEAFF
size: .; D: .; J: TRBJ1-2; length: 13; V: TRBV18; DNA: TGTGCCAGCTCGCCAGACGGGTCCTTTGGCTACACCTTC; CDR3: CASSPDGSFGYTF
size: .; D: TRBD1; J: TRBJ2-2; length: 15; V: TRBV6-1; DNA: TGTGCCAGCAGTGAAAGGCAGGGGGCGATCGGGGAGCTGTTTTTT; CDR3: CASSERQGAIGELFF
size: .; D: TRBD1; J: TRBJ1-1; length: 17; V: TRBV19; DNA: TGTGCCAGTAGTTTGGGACAGGGGAGATCCAGAGGCACTGAAGCTTTCTTT; CDR3: CASSLGQGRSRGTEAFF
size: .; D: TRBD1; J: TRBJ1-3; length: 15; V: TRBV10-3; DNA: TGTGCCATCAACCAGGGACAGCGCTCTGGAAACACCATATATTTT; CDR3: CAINQGQRSGNTIYF
size: .; D: TRBD1; J: TRBJ1-3; length: 14; V: TRBV6-5; DNA: TGTGCCAGCAGTTGGACAGGGACATCGAACACCATATATTTT; CDR3: CASSWTGTSNTIYF
size: .; D: .; J: TRBJ2-7; length: 15; V: TRBV28; DNA: TGTGCCAGCAGTTTAGGGCAGGAAACTTCCTACGAGCAGTACTTC; CDR3: CASSLGQETSYEQYF
size: many; D: TRBD2; J: TRBJ2-1; length: 16; V: TRBV7-9; DNA: TGTGCCAGCAGCTCACCGGGACTAGGGATTAACAATGAGCAGTTCTTC; CDR3: CASSSPGLGINNEQFF
size: once; D: TRBD2; J: TRBJ2-7; length: 12; V: TRBV30; DNA: TGTGCCGCGAGCGGGAACCGCTACGAGCAGTACTTC; CDR3: CAASGNRYEQYF